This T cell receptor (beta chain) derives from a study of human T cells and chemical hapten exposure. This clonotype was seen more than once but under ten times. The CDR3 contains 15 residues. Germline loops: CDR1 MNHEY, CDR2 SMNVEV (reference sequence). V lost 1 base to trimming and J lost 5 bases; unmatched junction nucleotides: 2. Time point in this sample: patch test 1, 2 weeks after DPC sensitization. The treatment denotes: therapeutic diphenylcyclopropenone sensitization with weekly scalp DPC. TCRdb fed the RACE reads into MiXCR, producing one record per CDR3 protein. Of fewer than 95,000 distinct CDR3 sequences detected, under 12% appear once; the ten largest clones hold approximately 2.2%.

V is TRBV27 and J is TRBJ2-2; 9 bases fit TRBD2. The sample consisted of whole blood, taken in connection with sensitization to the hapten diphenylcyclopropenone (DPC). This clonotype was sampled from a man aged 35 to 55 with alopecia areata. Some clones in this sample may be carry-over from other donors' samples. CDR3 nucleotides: TGTGCCAGCAGTTTATGGCTAGCGGGGACCGGGGAGCTGTTTTTT. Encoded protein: CASSLWLAGTGELFF.